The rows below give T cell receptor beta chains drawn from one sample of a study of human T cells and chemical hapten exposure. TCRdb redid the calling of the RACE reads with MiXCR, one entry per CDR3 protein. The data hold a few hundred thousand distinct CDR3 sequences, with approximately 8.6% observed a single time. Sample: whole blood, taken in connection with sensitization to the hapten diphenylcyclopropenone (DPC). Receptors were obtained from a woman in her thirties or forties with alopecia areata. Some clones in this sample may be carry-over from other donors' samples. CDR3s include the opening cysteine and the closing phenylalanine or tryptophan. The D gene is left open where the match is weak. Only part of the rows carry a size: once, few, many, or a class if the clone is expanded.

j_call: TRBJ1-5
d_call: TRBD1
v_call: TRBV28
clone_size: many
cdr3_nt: TGTGCCAGCAGATCAGGGGGCGTGGGCAATCAGCCCCAGCATTTT
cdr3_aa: CASRSGGVGNQPQHF

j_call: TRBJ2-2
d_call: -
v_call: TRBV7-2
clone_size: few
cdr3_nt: TGTGCCAGCAGCGTAGAAGGGACCATTGATACCGGGGAGCTGTTTTTT
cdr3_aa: CASSVEGTIDTGELFF

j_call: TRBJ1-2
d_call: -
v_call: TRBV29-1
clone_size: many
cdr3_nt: TGCAGCGTTGAAGGTCAGGGTTGGGGCTACACCTTC
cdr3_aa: CSVEGQGWGYTF

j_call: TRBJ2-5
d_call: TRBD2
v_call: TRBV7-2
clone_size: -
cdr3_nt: TGTGCCAGCAGCTCCCTTAGAGGACTAGCGGGAGTGACCCAGTACTTC
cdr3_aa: CASSSLRGLAGVTQYF

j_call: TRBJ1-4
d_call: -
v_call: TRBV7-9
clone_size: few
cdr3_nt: TGTGCCAGCAGCTTAACGGTTACAGGTTTCAATGAAAAACTGTTTTTT
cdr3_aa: CASSLTVTGFNEKLFF

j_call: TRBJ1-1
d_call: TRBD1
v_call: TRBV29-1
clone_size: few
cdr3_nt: TGCAGCGTGACAGGGGGCTTTACTGAAGCTTTCTTT
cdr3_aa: CSVTGGFTEAFF

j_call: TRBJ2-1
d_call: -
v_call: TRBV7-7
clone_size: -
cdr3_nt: TGTGCTAGCAGCCCTTGGACAGCCACCTACAATGAGCAGTTCTTC
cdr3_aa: CASSPWTATYNEQFF

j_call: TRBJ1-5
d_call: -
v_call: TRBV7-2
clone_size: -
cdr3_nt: TGTGCCAGCAGCTTATGGGGACATGATCAGCCCCAGCATTTT
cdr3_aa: CASSLWGHDQPQHF

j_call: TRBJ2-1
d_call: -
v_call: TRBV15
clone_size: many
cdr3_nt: TGTGCCACCAGCAGATTCAGGGAGACTGTAGCCAATGAGCAGTTCTTC
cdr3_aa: CATSRFRETVANEQFF

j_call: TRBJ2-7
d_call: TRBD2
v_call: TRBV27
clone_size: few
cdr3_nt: TGTGCCAGCAGTGAGGCCCCGACTAGCGTGCCGTACTTC
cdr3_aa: CASSEAPTSVPYF

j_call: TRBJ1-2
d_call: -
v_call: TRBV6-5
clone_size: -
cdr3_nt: TGTGCCAGCACCCCACCTAACACAGGGAACTATGGCTACACCTTC
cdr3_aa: CASTPPNTGNYGYTF

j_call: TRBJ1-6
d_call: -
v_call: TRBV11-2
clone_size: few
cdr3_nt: TGTGCCAGCAGCTTCGGCGACAGAGCTTCACCCCTCCACTTT
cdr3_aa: CASSFGDRASPLHF

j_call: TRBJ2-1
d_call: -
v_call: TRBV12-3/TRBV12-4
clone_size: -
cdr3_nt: TGTGCCAGCAGCCCCACCCGGGTCTATAGGCTCTTC
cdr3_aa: CASSPTRVYRLF

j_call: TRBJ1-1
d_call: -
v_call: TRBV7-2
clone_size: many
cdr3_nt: TGTGCCAGCAGCTTAGCAGGGGAGAACACTGAAGCTTTCTTT
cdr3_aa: CASSLAGENTEAFF